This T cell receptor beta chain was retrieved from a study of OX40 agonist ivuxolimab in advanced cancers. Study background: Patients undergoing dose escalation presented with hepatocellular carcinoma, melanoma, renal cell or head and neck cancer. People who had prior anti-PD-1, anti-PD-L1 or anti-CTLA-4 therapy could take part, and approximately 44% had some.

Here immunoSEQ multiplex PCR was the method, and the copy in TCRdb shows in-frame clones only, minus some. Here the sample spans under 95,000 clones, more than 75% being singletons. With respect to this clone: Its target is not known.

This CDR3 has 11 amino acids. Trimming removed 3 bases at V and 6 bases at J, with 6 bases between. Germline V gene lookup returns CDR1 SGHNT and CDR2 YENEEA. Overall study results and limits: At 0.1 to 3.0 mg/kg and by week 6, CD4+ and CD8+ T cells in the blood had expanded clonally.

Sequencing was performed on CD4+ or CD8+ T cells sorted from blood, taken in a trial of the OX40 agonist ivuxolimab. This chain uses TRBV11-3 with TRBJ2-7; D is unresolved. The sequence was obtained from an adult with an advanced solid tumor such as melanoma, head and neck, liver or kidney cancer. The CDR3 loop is CASSFFSEQYF. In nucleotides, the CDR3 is TGTGCCAGCAGCTTTTTTAGCGAGCAGTACTTC.